These 25 T cell receptor beta chains share one sample of origin, sequenced in a study of control samples from healthy donors and cancer patients. Clones were sequenced by immunoSEQ multiplex PCR, and TCRdb holds only the in-frame ones, with some missing. This table has about 140,000 clones, approximately 94% appearing once. Sequencing input: blood. The receptors here all came from a middle-aged man in good health.

The chain combines TRBV4-3 with TRBJ1-2; no firm D call. CDR3 length equals 14 residues. Per the germline V gene, CDR1 is LGHNA and CDR2 is YSLEER. The V and J ends lost 2 bases and 4 bases respectively, with 11 bases between them. In DNA, the CDR3 is TGCGCCAGCAGCCAACAGAGAGGTTTCTATGGCTACACCTTC. Protein: CASSQQRGFYGYTF.

V is TRBV12-3 or TRBV12-4 and J is TRBJ1-1; 8 bases agree with TRBD1. This CDR3 has 13 residues. V lost 5 bases to trimming and J lost 5 bases; unmatched junction nucleotides: 4. The CDR3 DNA is TGTGCCAGCAGTCAGGGGGCCGGAACTGAAGCTTTCTTT. Its protein product is CASSQGAGTEAFF.

The chain recombines TRBV6-1 with TRBJ2-7; 15 nucleotides line up with TRBD2. The CDR3 sequence is 16 residues long. The V segment lost 4 bases and the J segment 6 bases; nucleotides outside the gene matches: 7. Germline assignment: CDR1 MNHNS and CDR2 SASEGT. DNA of the CDR3: TGTGCCAGCAGTGGGACTAGCGGGAGGGCGTACGTCGAGCAGTACTTC. Translating gives CASSGTSGRAYVEQYF.

The rearrangement uses TRBV7-6 and TRBJ1-1; 11 bases are shared with TRBD1. Per the germline V gene, CDR1 is SGHVS and CDR2 is FNYEAQ. This CDR3 region has 15 residues. V lost 1 base, J lost 5 bases, and 3 bases stayed unmatched. The CDR3 region has the DNA TGTGCCAGCAGCTTAGGGACAGGGGGCAGTACTGAAGCTTTCTTT. Encoded protein: CASSLGTGGSTEAFF.

This clone has a single count. The chain links TRBV18 to TRBJ2-1; 7 positions agree with TRBD2. Looked up from germline, CDR1 is KGHSH and CDR2 is LQKENI. The CDR3 length is 17 residues. V shed 1 base and J 12 bases; nucleotides not matched to a gene: 18. In DNA form, the CDR3 reads TGTGCCAGCTCACCACGCCTAGCGGTTTCCTACAATGAGTGGCAGTTCTTC. It is translated as CASSPRLAVSYNEWQFF.

The rearrangement joins TRBV9 to TRBJ2-1; 9 bases map to TRBD2. The CDR3 loop spans 15 amino acids. Germline V CDR1 and CDR2: SGDLS, YYNGEE. The trim removed 3 bases at V and 8 bases at J, leaving 9 bases unmatched. The CDR3 region is CASSAARGGADEQFF. The DNA for the CDR3 is TGTGCCAGCAGCGCCGCTCGCGGGGGGGCCGATGAGCAGTTCTTC. Looking up the rest from reference TRBV9 and TRBJ2-1 gives the full variable domain: DSGVTQTPKHLITATGQRVTLRCSPRSGDLSVYWYQQSLDQGLQFLIQYYNGEERAKGNILERFSAQQFPDLHSELNLSSLELGDSALYFCASSAARGGADEQFFGPGTRLTVL.

CDR3 sequence reads: CASSADRFTGELFF. The DNA for the CDR3 is TGTGCCAGCAGCGCAGACAGATTCACCGGGGAGCTGTTTTTT. The chain is built from TRBV7-6 and TRBJ2-2; maybe TRBD1 (5 bases). The germline CDR1 and CDR2 sequences are SGHVS and FNYEAQ. The CDR3 length is 14 residues. Trimming stripped 5 bases from V and 4 bases from J, with 11 bases between.

The chain carries TRBV6-5 and TRBJ1-2; D is undetermined. The germline gives CDR1 MNHEY, CDR2 SVGAGI. The CDR3 covers 13 residues. V gave up 7 bases and J gave up 5 bases, with 14 bases separating them. CDR3 in DNA: TGTGCCAGCATCCCGGGATTGAAGTATGGCTACACCTTC. Translated: CASIPGLKYGYTF.

The rearrangement joins TRBV28 to TRBJ2-7; D not resolved. Germline V lookup: CDR1 MDHEN, CDR2 SYDVKM. V lost 5 bases and J lost 2, with 13 bases in between. CDR3 length equals 14 residues. The CDR3 sequence: CASSPDDGPYEQYF. In DNA form, the CDR3 reads TGTGCCAGCAGTCCGGATGACGGACCCTACGAGCAGTACTTC.

The CDR3 bases are TGTGCCAGCTCGCGGGAGGGGTTGGCAGATACGCAGTATTTT. This encodes CASSREGLADTQYF. The chain combines TRBV27 with TRBJ2-3; TRBD2 matches 9 bases. Germline trimming cut 8 bases from V and 4 bases from J; bases unmatched to any gene: 7. CDR1 is MNHEY and CDR2 is SMNVEV in the germline V gene (reference sequence). This CDR3 region has 14 residues.

The V call is TRBV9, the J call TRBJ1-3; TRBD1 agrees at 11 bases. J gave up 4 bases and V 5 bases, and 5 bases lay outside the gene matches. The germline CDR1 and CDR2 sequences are SGDLS and YYNGEE. This CDR3 region has 15 residues. CDR3 loop: CASSGQGAQGNTIYF. The CDR3 nucleotides are TGTGCCAGCAGTGGACAGGGGGCGCAGGGAAACACCATATATTTT.

This clone has only a few counts. The rearrangement links TRBV30 to TRBJ2-7; D may be TRBD2 (6 bases). Between the trimmed V and J ends, which lost 8 bases and 1 base, there was a span of 9 bases. The V gene's germline CDR1 is GTSNPN and CDR2 SVGIG (reference sequence). CDR3 length: 11 residues. CDR3 coding DNA: TGTGCCCTTGGGGGGTCCTACGAGCAGTACTTC. This gives the protein CALGGSYEQYF.

The DNA of the CDR3 is TGCAGCGTTGCGGGCGGAGCAAGCACAGATACGCAGTATTTT. Residues: CSVAGGASTDTQYF. This chain links TRBV29-1 with TRBJ2-3; D call uncertain. CDR3 length: 14 amino acids. Trimming took off 4 bases at V and 0 bases at J, with 11 bases between the two ends. The germline V gene has CDR1 SQVTM and CDR2 ANQGSEA.

This chain links TRBV18 with TRBJ2-1; 8 positions match TRBD1. Germline V CDR1 and CDR2: KGHSH, LQKENI. The CDR3 loop spans 13 amino acids. After removal of 2 bases from V and 9 bases from J, the junction contained 3 bases not matched to a gene. CDR3 region: CASSPGQGGEQFF. The CDR3 nucleotides are TGTGCCAGCTCACCAGGACAGGGAGGTGAGCAGTTCTTC.

The chain uses TRBV6-5 and TRBJ2-7, with 7 bases matching TRBD2. With 6 bases clipped from V and 3 bases from J, the junction kept 5 bases outside the gene matches. This CDR3 comprises 13 residues. Germline V lookup: CDR1 MNHEY, CDR2 SVGAGI. The CDR3 region is CASSYREDYEQYF. The CDR3 DNA is TGTGCCAGCAGCTACCGGGAGGACTACGAGCAGTACTTC.

The chain uses TRBV4-2 and TRBJ2-7, with D perhaps TRBD2 (5 bases). The germline V gene encodes CDR1 LGHNA and CDR2 YNFKEQ. CDR3 length: 15 amino acids. V was shortened by 4 bases and J by 0 bases, with 13 bases between the two germline ends. The CDR3 reads CASSPMRASSYEQYF. CDR3 bases: TGTGCCAGCAGCCCCATGAGGGCGAGCTCCTACGAGCAGTACTTC.

The chain is built from TRBV5-6 and TRBJ2-5, with D perhaps matching TRBD1 (6 bases). The CDR3 contains 14 residues. The V gene lost 8 bases and the J gene lost 1 base, with 15 bases spanning the gap. CDR1 and CDR2 (germline): SGHDT, YYEEEE. The chain's CDR3 is CASQPQGIQETQYF. CDR3 sequence (DNA): TGTGCCAGTCAGCCCCAGGGGATCCAAGAGACCCAGTACTTC.

This clone was found once. The chain's CDR3 is CATSRDSVRAGEQYF. CDR3 coding DNA: TGTGCCACCAGCAGAGACAGCGTCCGGGCCGGCGAGCAGTACTTC. The rearrangement links TRBV15 to TRBJ2-7; D gene ambiguous. CDR3 length: 15 amino acids. Trimming pared 0 bases from V and 6 bases from J, leaving 15 bases between. Germline CDR1 reads LNHNV; CDR2 reads YYDKDF (reference sequence).

This clone has a single count. J is TRBJ1-5 and V is TRBV28; D not resolved. The V and J ends lost 7 bases and 6 bases respectively, with 10 bases between them. This CDR3 has 12 residues. Germline loops: CDR1 MDHEN, CDR2 SYDVKM. This CDR3 reads CASTSPIQPQHF. CDR3 DNA sequence: TGTGCCAGCACCTCTCCTATTCAGCCCCAGCATTTT. The entire variable domain, with the rest obtained from reference TRBV28 and TRBJ1-5, is as follows: DVKVTQSSRYLVKRTGEKVFLECVQDMDHENMFWYRQDPGLGLRLIYFSYDVKMKEKGDIPEGYSVSREKKERFSLILESASTNQTSMYLCASTSPIQPQHFGDGTRLSIL.

Turning to this clone: The sample contains more than one DNA sequence encoding this CDR3. J is TRBJ2-7 and V is TRBV27, with TRBD1 as a possible D gene (5 bases). The CDR3 has 17 residues. Trimming shortened V by 5 bases and J by 4 bases, and 24 bases separated the two germline ends. Germline V gene sequence: CDR1 MNHEY, CDR2 SMNVEV (reference sequence). The CDR3 DNA follows: TGTGCCAGCAGTCCCATTTCAGACAGACGTAGGCGGTACGAGCAGTACTTC. Translated: CASSPISDRRRRYEQYF.

The rearrangement links TRBV9 to TRBJ2-1, with 8 bases identical to TRBD2. From germline, CDR1 is SGDLS and CDR2 YYNGEE. This CDR3 comprises 14 residues. V was clipped by 1 base and J by 8 bases; unmatched bases: 5. In DNA, the CDR3 is TGTGCCAGCAGCGTATTTACGGGAGGGCATGAGCAGTTCTTC. Translated, it gives CASSVFTGGHEQFF.

The chain carries TRBV3-1 (or the pseudogene TRBV3-2) and TRBJ1-1; 12 nucleotides align to TRBD1. J was trimmed by 3 bases and V by 5 bases; bases with no gene match: 19. The CDR3 is 20 residues long. CDR1 LGHDT and CDR2 YNNKEL come from the germline V gene (reference sequence). The DNA of the CDR3 is TGTGCCAGCAGCGGTTTTCGTGAGGGACAGGGGGCAATTTGGGACACTGAAGCTTTCTTT. Amino acids: CASSGFREGQGAIWDTEAFF.

The V call is TRBV14, the J call TRBJ2-1, with D tentatively TRBD2 (6 bases). The ends were cut back, 6 bases at V and 0 bases at J, with 18 bases in the middle. There are 17 residues in the CDR3. Germline loops: CDR1 SGHDN, CDR2 FVKESK. The DNA for the CDR3 is TGTGCCAGCAGTTCTTCTGGGGGACTCAGCTCCTACAATGAGCAGTTCTTC. Translated: CASSSSGGLSSYNEQFF. The full variable domain, rest sourced from reference TRBV14 and TRBJ2-1, is EAGVTQFPSHSVIEKGQTVTLRCDPISGHDNLYWYRRVMGKEIKFLLHFVKESKQDESGMPNNRFLAERTGGTYSTLKVQPAELEDSGVYFCASSSSGGLSSYNEQFFGPGTRLTVL.

CDR3 sequence (DNA): TGCGCCAGCAGCTTGACAACCGGGGAGCTGTTTTTT. Translating gives CASSLTTGELFF. The J gene is TRBJ2-2, the V gene TRBV5-1; D ambiguous. Trimming took off 1 base at V and 5 bases at J, with 3 bases between the two ends. The CDR3 length is 12 residues. The V gene's germline CDR1 is SGHRS and CDR2 YFSETQ.

This clone was counted between two and nine times. As DNA, the CDR3 is TGTGCCAGCAGTGTAGAGGGAGGGTACTACGAGCAGTACTTC. Amino acid sequence: CASSVEGGYYEQYF. The chain couples TRBV27 to TRBJ2-7, with 7 bases that match TRBD2. The ends lost 5 bases at V and 3 bases at J; junction bases unmatched: 7. Germline V CDR1 and CDR2: MNHEY, SMNVEV (reference sequence). The CDR3 length is 14 residues.